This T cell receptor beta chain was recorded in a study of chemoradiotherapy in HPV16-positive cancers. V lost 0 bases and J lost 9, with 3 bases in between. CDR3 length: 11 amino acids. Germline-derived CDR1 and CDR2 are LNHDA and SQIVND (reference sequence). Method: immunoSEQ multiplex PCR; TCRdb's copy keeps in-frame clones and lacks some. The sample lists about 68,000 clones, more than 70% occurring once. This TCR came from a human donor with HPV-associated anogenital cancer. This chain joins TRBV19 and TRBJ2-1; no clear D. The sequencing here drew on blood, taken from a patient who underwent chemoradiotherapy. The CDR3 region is CASSIEGEQFF. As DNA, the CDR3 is TGTGCCAGTAGTATAGAGGGTGAGCAGTTCTTC.